This entry lists 28 T cell receptor beta chains sequenced from one sample in a study of response to subunit inactivated influenza vaccine. One entry per CDR3 protein results from TCRdb running MiXCR on the RT-PCR reads. This table has about 190,000 distinct CDR3 sequences, around an eighth appearing once. This specimen was CD8+ T cells sorted from PBMCs, taken 5 days after vaccination. These receptors all stem from a man aged 50-59 years who received an inactivated influenza vaccine.

The gene calls are TRBV27 and TRBJ2-1; D may be TRBD2 (6 bases). Trimming took off 3 bases at V and 1 base at J, with 13 bases between the two ends. CDR1 is MNHEY and CDR2 is SMNVEV in the germline V gene (reference sequence). CDR3 length: 16 amino acids. The CDR3 region is CASSFPGRVSYNEQFF. Written as DNA, the CDR3 is TGTGCCAGCAGTTTCCCCGGGAGAGTTTCCTACAATGAGCAGTTCTTC.

The table lists this clonotype with a few counts. The J gene is TRBJ1-1, the V gene TRBV7-8; D is unresolved. CDR1 and CDR2 from the germline V gene are SGHVS and FQNEAQ. Trimming removed 5 bases at V and 0 bases at J, with 7 bases between. The CDR3 has 13 amino acids. This chain's CDR3 is CASSEGVNTEAFF. For the CDR3, the DNA is TGTGCCAGCAGCGAGGGTGTGAACACTGAAGCTTTCTTT.

This clonotype turned up a few times. The rearrangement links TRBV10-3 to TRBJ1-5; TRBD1 matches at 7 bases. The CDR3 covers 15 residues. CDR1 is ENHRY and CDR2 is SYGVKD in the germline V gene. Losses at the gene ends were 4 bases for V and 4 bases for J; bases not matched to a gene: 7. CDR3 sequence reads: CAISGHGTDNQPQHF. The CDR3 DNA follows: TGTGCCATCAGTGGGCATGGGACAGATAATCAGCCCCAGCATTTT.

The chain has TRBV7-9 and TRBJ2-1; TRBD1 agrees at 10 bases. The CDR3 length is 15 residues. Germline CDR1 and CDR2: SEHNR and FQNEAQ (reference sequence). J lost 8 bases, V lost 5 bases, and 9 bases had no gene match. This CDR3 is CASSLPDRGIDEQFF. DNA of the CDR3: TGTGCCAGCAGCCTCCCGGACAGGGGGATTGATGAGCAGTTCTTC.

This clonotype was seen a few times. The chain joins TRBV20-1 to TRBJ2-1, with 16 bases fitting TRBD2. The germline CDR1 and CDR2 sequences are DFQATT and SNEGSKA (reference sequence). The trim removed 1 base at V and 3 bases at J, leaving 6 bases unmatched. The CDR3 is made up of 18 amino acids. CDR3 in DNA: TGCAGTGCTAGAGCCGGGACTAGCGGGGGGGTTGGCTACAATGAGCAGTTCTTC. Translated, it gives CSARAGTSGGVGYNEQFF.

This clonotype came up a few times. The V gene is TRBV6-5, the J gene TRBJ2-7; D perhaps matches TRBD2 (5 bases). The CDR3 is made up of 16 amino acids. V was cut by 0 bases and J by 4 bases, with 16 bases left in between. The germline V gene has CDR1 MNHEY and CDR2 SVGAGI. In DNA, the CDR3 is TGTGCCAGCAGTTACTCCGGCGGAGGAGGATTGTACGAGCAGTACTTC. Residues: CASSYSGGGGLYEQYF.

This clonotype appeared a few times. The chain couples TRBV29-1 to TRBJ2-7; D uncertain. With 3 bases removed from V and 2 bases from J, the gap between germline ends came to 11 bases. Germline values: CDR1 SQVTM, CDR2 ANQGSEA. The CDR3 length is 13 residues. In DNA form, the CDR3 reads TGCAGCGTTGAGACCCTTCGTCCCTACGAGCAGTACTTC. Protein product: CSVETLRPYEQYF.

The rearrangement uses TRBV10-3 and TRBJ1-1, with 8 nucleotides matching TRBD1. The CDR3 sequence is 17 residues long. J was trimmed by 9 bases and V by 5 bases; bases with no gene match: 20. Germline CDR1 reads ENHRY; CDR2 reads SYGVKD. CDR3 amino acids: CAISSNRFDRGMTQAFF. DNA for the CDR3: TGTGCCATCAGTTCCAACCGCTTCGACAGGGGAATGACTCAAGCTTTCTTT.

This clonotype occurred a few times. The rearrangement joins TRBV27 to TRBJ2-7; TRBD1 agrees at 7 bases. V was clipped by 6 bases and J by 2 bases; unmatched bases: 13. The length of the CDR3 is 16 residues. The germline CDR1 and CDR2 sequences are MNHEY and SMNVEV (reference sequence). CDR3 DNA sequence: TGTGCCAGCAGCCCACAAGCAGGGGGTATCCCCTACGAGCAGTACTTC. Its protein is CASSPQAGGIPYEQYF.

J is TRBJ2-7 and V is TRBV18; 7 bases align to TRBD1. V shed 2 bases and J 2 bases; nucleotides not matched to a gene: 15. Per germline, CDR1 KGHSH and CDR2 LQKENI. The CDR3 sequence is 18 residues long. In DNA form, the CDR3 reads TGTGCCAGCTCACCAGTCTATTCCGGGACAGTGAACCCCTACGAGCAGTACTTC. Encoded protein: CASSPVYSGTVNPYEQYF.

This clonotype was recorded many times. The V call is TRBV12-3 or TRBV12-4, the J call TRBJ2-7; tentatively, D is TRBD2 (6 bases). The V end lost 2 bases, the J end lost 1 base, and 9 bases lay between the germline ends. This CDR3 has 14 residues. The CDR3 nucleotides read TGTGCCAGCAGTTTAATCGGGGGATCCTACGAGCAGTACTTC. Residues: CASSLIGGSYEQYF.

V is TRBV11-2 and J is TRBJ2-1; the match to TRBD2 covers 11 bases. This CDR3 is 15 amino acids long. V trimming: 4 bases; J trimming: 6 bases; junction bases outside the gene matches: 5. The germline V gene has CDR1 SGHAT and CDR2 FQNNGV. DNA for the CDR3: TGTGCCAGCAGCTCTACTAGCGGGGGCATCAATGAGCAGTTCTTC. Amino acid sequence: CASSSTSGGINEQFF.

This clonotype has more than one count but fewer than ten. The chain joins TRBV28 to TRBJ2-3, with TRBD2 matching 8 bases. Germline CDR1 reads MDHEN; CDR2 reads SYDVKM. CDR3 length: 16 amino acids. V was clipped by 6 bases and J by 1 base; unmatched bases: 9. The CDR3 DNA reads TGTGCCAGCAGCCGACGGACTAGCTTTGGCACAGATACGCAGTATTTT. It translates to CASSRRTSFGTDTQYF.

This clonotype was recorded only once. The V call is TRBV19, the J call TRBJ2-7; D is unresolved. CDR1 and CDR2 from the germline V gene are LNHDA and SQIVND (reference sequence). The CDR3 is made up of 14 amino acids. Deletions cut 1 base from V and 0 bases from J, with 7 bases between. As DNA, the CDR3 is TGTGCCAGTAGTATAGCCCCGGGCTCCTACGAGCAGTACTTC. Its protein product is CASSIAPGSYEQYF.

This clonotype was detected only a few times. This chain uses TRBV7-9 with TRBJ2-7; D not certain. CDR1 and CDR2 (germline): SEHNR, FQNEAQ (reference sequence). The CDR3 extends over 14 amino acids. V lost 7 bases and J 2 bases, leaving 15 bases between the germline ends. The CDR3 is CASTRSSRPYEQYF. The CDR3 nucleotides read TGTGCCAGCACCAGGTCAAGCAGACCCTACGAGCAGTACTTC.

There are a few counts of this clonotype. V gene TRBV11-2 combines with J gene TRBJ2-7, with TRBD1 identical over 9 bases. Germline CDR1 reads SGHAT; CDR2 reads FQNNGV. J was trimmed by 4 bases and V by 7 bases; bases with no gene match: 5. The CDR3 length is 13 residues. The CDR3: CASNTGGAYEQYF. For the CDR3, the DNA is TGTGCCAGCAACACAGGGGGCGCGTACGAGCAGTACTTC.

This clonotype was counted only a few times. J is TRBJ2-5 and V is TRBV12-3 or TRBV12-4; D remains ambiguous. Trimming left V 6 bases short and J 4 bases short, with 15 bases between. The CDR3 contains 14 residues. CDR3 residues: CASSKYRLGETQYF. The CDR3, as DNA: TGTGCCAGCAGCAAATATCGACTGGGAGAGACCCAGTACTTC.

The V gene is TRBV11-2, the J gene TRBJ2-7, with 7 bases matching TRBD1. Trimming at V came to 2 bases and at J to 0 bases, leaving 4 bases not matched to a gene. CDR3 length: 15 amino acids. CDR1 and CDR2 from the germline V gene are SGHAT and FQNNGV. The CDR3 is CASSLSGTASYEQYF. CDR3 DNA sequence: TGTGCCAGCAGCTTATCTGGGACAGCCTCCTACGAGCAGTACTTC.

CDR3 in DNA: TGCGCCAGCAGCCAAGGGTATCTAGCGGGTCCCTACAATGAGCAGTTCTTC. This encodes CASSQGYLAGPYNEQFF. The gene calls are TRBV4-3 and TRBJ2-1; 8 bases map to TRBD2. Trimming at V came to 1 base and at J to 2 bases, leaving 7 bases not matched to a gene. Germline V gene sequence: CDR1 LGHNA, CDR2 YSLEER. This CDR3 is built from 17 residues.

This clonotype was detected a few times. This sequence joins TRBV9 and TRBJ2-7, with a possible D match to TRBD2 (6 bases). This CDR3 has 14 residues. Trimming shortened V by 6 bases and J by 0 bases, and 13 bases separated the two germline ends. The V gene's germline CDR1 is SGDLS and CDR2 YYNGEE. CDR3 amino acids: CASNSGGSSYEQYF. The CDR3 coding sequence is TGTGCCAGCAACAGTGGGGGGTCCTCCTACGAGCAGTACTTC.

The rearrangement joins TRBV10-3 to TRBJ2-3, with D possibly matching TRBD1 (7 bases). Germline-derived CDR1 and CDR2 are ENHRY and SYGVKD. The CDR3 loop spans 18 amino acids. V was cut by 2 bases and J by 6 bases, with 24 bases left in between. For the CDR3, the DNA is TGTGCCATCAGTGAGCCAACCGGCGGGGAGCCAGGGGGGGATACGCAGTATTTT. Amino acid sequence: CAISEPTGGEPGGDTQYF.

This chain uses TRBV27 with TRBJ2-2; D remains ambiguous. Germline V lookup: CDR1 MNHEY, CDR2 SMNVEV (reference sequence). The ends were cut back, 3 bases at V and 1 base at J, with 6 bases in the middle. The CDR3 consists of 14 residues. CDR3 sequence reads: CASSFGRNTGELFF. The CDR3 bases are TGTGCCAGCAGTTTCGGCAGGAACACCGGGGAGCTGTTTTTT.

This clonotype was picked up a small number of times. V usage is TRBV12-3 or TRBV12-4 and J usage is TRBJ2-3, with 15 nucleotides matching TRBD2. Trimming cost V 6 bases and J 11 bases; bases outside gene matches: 9. This CDR3 comprises 15 residues. CDR3 region: CASRAGLAGGNWQYF. For the CDR3, the DNA is TGTGCCAGCAGAGCAGGACTAGCGGGAGGGAACTGGCAGTATTTT.

This clonotype has a handful of counts. The V and J genes are TRBV29-1 and TRBJ1-5; D uncertain. Germline CDR1 and CDR2: SQVTM and ANQGSEA. V lost 2 bases and J 9 bases, leaving 17 bases between the germline ends. This CDR3 has 14 residues. The CDR3 protein is CSVETDSTGGPQHF. The CDR3 DNA reads as TGCAGCGTTGAAACTGACTCCACTGGAGGGCCCCAGCATTTT.

This clonotype was seen only a few times. V is TRBV29-1 and J is TRBJ2-5, with D perhaps TRBD1 (6 bases). Trimming stripped 6 bases from V and 8 bases from J, with 19 bases between. The CDR3 runs 13 residues. Germline CDR1 SQVTM, CDR2 ANQGSEA. The CDR3 nucleotides are TGCAGCGTCCAACGACAGGCCGAAGTAACCCAGTACTTC. It specifies CSVQRQAEVTQYF. The variable domain in full, completed from reference TRBV29-1 and TRBJ2-5, reads SAVISQKPSRDICQRGTSLTIQCQVDSQVTMMFWYRQQPGQSLTLIATANQGSEATYESGFVIDKFPISRPNLTFSTLTVSNMSPEDSSIYLCSVQRQAEVTQYFGPGTRLLVL.

The chain has TRBV12-3 or TRBV12-4 and TRBJ2-5; TRBD2 aligns across 11 bases. The CDR3 is 17 residues long. With V trimmed by 3 bases and J by 5 bases, 11 bases remained unmatched. The CDR3 bases are TGTGCCAGCAGTTTTGCCTTAGCGGGGGGGCCGGGGGAGACCCAGTACTTC. This sequence encodes CASSFALAGGPGETQYF.

This clonotype was seen a handful of times. The V gene is TRBV4-1, the J gene TRBJ2-5; D not certain. V was cut by 2 bases and J by 1 base, with 11 bases left in between. CDR1 MGHRA and CDR2 YSYEKL come from the germline V gene. The CDR3 spans 15 residues. The CDR3 protein is CASSQLGIGQETQYF. CDR3 sequence (DNA): TGCGCCAGCAGCCAACTGGGTATCGGCCAAGAGACCCAGTACTTC.

This clonotype was seen a handful of times. The chain employs TRBV4-1 and TRBJ2-1, with 7 positions matching TRBD1. Unmatched junction bases numbered 7, after V lost 4 bases and J lost 7 bases. This CDR3 has 14 residues. The germline CDR1 and CDR2 sequences are MGHRA and YSYEKL. CDR3 sequence reads: CASSPTVQGNEQFF. For the CDR3, the DNA is TGCGCCAGCAGCCCGACGGTACAGGGGAATGAGCAGTTCTTC.